This is a list of T cell receptor beta chains from one sample in a study of yellow fever vaccine responses in identical twins. TCRdb recomputed calls from the RT-PCR reads with MiXCR, one row per CDR3 protein. The profile shows fewer than 2,500 distinct CDR3 sequences, 8% to 10% of them singletons. Sequenced here: T cells from blood (PBMCs), unsorted or a sorted subset (not recorded which), sampled about 2 years after vaccination. Receptor source: a woman aged 18-29 years who received the yellow fever vaccine. Both conserved end residues are part of each CDR3. A D gene is named only where the DNA matches it firmly. The listing skips clone size in some rows; elsewhere it reads once, few, many or a size class.

>medium-sized|TRBV7-9|.|TRBJ2-2
TGTGCCAGCAGCCCCCTCTACCGGGAGCTGTTTTTT
CASSPLYRELFF
>few|TRBV7-8|.|TRBJ2-7
TGTGCCAGCAGCGAATCGGCAGGGACCTACGAGCAGTACTTC
CASSESAGTYEQYF
>.|TRBV7-6|TRBD1|TRBJ2-7
TGTGCCAGCAGCTTAACCCGGACAGGCCCACCGGCCTACGAGCAGTACTTC
CASSLTRTGPPAYEQYF
>few|TRBV10-1|.|TRBJ1-2
TGCGCCAGCAGTGATCAGGGGCTTTATGGCTACACCTTC
CASSDQGLYGYTF
>.|TRBV10-3|.|TRBJ2-3
TGTGCCATCAGTGCTACTAGTAGAGGGGATACGCAGTATTTT
CAISATSRGDTQYF
>.|TRBV11-1|TRBD1|TRBJ2-6
TGTGCCAGCAGCTTTGGGACAGGGGAATCTGGGGCCAACGTCCTGACTTTC
CASSFGTGESGANVLTF
>few|TRBV15|TRBD2|TRBJ2-1
TGTGCCACCAGCAGAGTAGCGGGTGCCTACAATGAGCAGTTCTTC
CATSRVAGAYNEQFF
>few|TRBV6-4|.|TRBJ2-7
TGTGCCAGCAGCCTGGAGAGCGGTTACGAGCAGTACTTC
CASSLESGYEQYF
>few|TRBV10-3|.|TRBJ2-1
TGTGCCATCGGAGGGCTGAAAGTCGACAATGAGCAGTTCTTC
CAIGGLKVDNEQFF
>.|TRBV11-3|TRBD2|TRBJ2-5
TGTGCCAGCAGCCCCGGGACTAGCGGTAAAGAGACCCAGTACTTC
CASSPGTSGKETQYF
>medium-sized|TRBV6-5|.|TRBJ1-2
TGTGCCAGCAGTTACTCGTCAGGCTCCTCTTTGGGCTACACCTTC
CASSYSSGSSLGYTF
>medium-sized|TRBV10-1|.|TRBJ2-1
TGCGCCAGCAGTGGGGCGGTATTGGGCAATGAGCAGTTCTTC
CASSGAVLGNEQFF
>.|TRBV10-1|.|TRBJ2-2
TGCGCCAGCAGTGATAAGGGATCCGGGGAGCTGTTTTTT
CASSDKGSGELFF
>medium-sized|TRBV10-3|TRBD1|TRBJ2-1
TGTGCCATCAGTGAGCCGCAGGGGGCGTACAATGAGCAGTTCTTC
CAISEPQGAYNEQFF